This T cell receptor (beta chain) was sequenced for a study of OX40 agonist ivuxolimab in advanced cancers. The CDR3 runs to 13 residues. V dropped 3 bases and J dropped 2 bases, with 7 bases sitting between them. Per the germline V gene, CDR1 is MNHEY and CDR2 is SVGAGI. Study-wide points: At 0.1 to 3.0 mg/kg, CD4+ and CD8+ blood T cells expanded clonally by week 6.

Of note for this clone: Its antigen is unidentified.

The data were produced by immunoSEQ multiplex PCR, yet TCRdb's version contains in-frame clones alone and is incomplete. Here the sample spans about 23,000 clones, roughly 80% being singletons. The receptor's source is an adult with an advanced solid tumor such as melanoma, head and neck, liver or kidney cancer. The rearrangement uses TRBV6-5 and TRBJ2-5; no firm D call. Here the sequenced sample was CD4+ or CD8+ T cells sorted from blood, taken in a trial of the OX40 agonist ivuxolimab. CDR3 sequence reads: CASSYGDQETQYF. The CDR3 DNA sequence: TGTGCCAGCAGTTATGGAGATCAAGAGACCCAGTACTTC.